Each of the 5 T cell receptor beta chains below was sequenced from the same sample in a study of technical replicates of blood from a handful of donors. The table came from immunoSEQ multiplex PCR; TCRdb's copy has only in-frame clones and leaves some out. Of around 60,000 clones in the sample, 80% to 90% are singletons; the top ten hold 5% to 6%. The specimen sequenced was PBMCs. These receptors originate from a human donor in good health. Some clones in this sample may be carry-over from other donors' samples.

V is TRBV6-1 and J is TRBJ1-4; D call uncertain. Deletions cut 3 bases from V and 2 bases from J, with 13 bases between. CDR3 length: 16 residues. CDR1 is MNHNS, CDR2 SASEGT, per germline. The CDR3 region is CASSDVQAATNEKLFF. CDR3 bases: TGTGCCAGCAGTGATGTCCAGGCTGCGACTAATGAAAAACTGTTTTTT.

This chain uses TRBV6-5 with TRBJ1-6, with D tentatively TRBD1 (6 bases). V lost 6 bases and J 6 bases, leaving 12 bases between the germline ends. Germline values: CDR1 MNHEY, CDR2 SVGAGI. The CDR3 totals 14 residues. The CDR3 bases are TGTGCCAGCAGCCCCACAGGGTCTAATTCACCCCTCCACTTT. It codes for CASSPTGSNSPLHF.

The chain carries TRBV6-6 and TRBJ2-2; 8 bases align to TRBD1. The CDR3 is made up of 15 amino acids. V was pared by 6 bases and J by 4 bases, with 7 bases of the junction left unmatched. The germline V gene encodes CDR1 MNHNY and CDR2 SVGAGI (reference sequence). CDR3 in amino acids: CASRRGQGGTGELFF. The CDR3 DNA follows: TGTGCCAGCAGACGAGGACAGGGTGGCACCGGGGAGCTGTTTTTT.

This clone was counted a single time. V is TRBV7-6 and J is TRBJ2-5, with TRBD2 matching over 8 bases. The V gene's germline CDR1 is SGHVS and CDR2 FNYEAQ. J gave up 5 bases and V 2 bases, and 7 bases lay outside the gene matches. This CDR3 is 15 amino acids long. The CDR3 region has the DNA TGTGCCAGCAGCTTAACAGCGGGGGTGGTGGAGACCCAGTACTTC. It specifies CASSLTAGVVETQYF.

J is TRBJ1-2 and V is TRBV7-2; D unresolved. Germline values: CDR1 SGHTA, CDR2 FQGNSA. This CDR3 is 12 amino acids long. Between the trimmed V and J ends, which lost 1 base and 13 bases, there was a span of 13 bases. Here the CDR3 DNA reads TGTGCCAGCAGCTTAGGCGCGGGATTGGGCACCTTC. Its protein is CASSLGAGLGTF.